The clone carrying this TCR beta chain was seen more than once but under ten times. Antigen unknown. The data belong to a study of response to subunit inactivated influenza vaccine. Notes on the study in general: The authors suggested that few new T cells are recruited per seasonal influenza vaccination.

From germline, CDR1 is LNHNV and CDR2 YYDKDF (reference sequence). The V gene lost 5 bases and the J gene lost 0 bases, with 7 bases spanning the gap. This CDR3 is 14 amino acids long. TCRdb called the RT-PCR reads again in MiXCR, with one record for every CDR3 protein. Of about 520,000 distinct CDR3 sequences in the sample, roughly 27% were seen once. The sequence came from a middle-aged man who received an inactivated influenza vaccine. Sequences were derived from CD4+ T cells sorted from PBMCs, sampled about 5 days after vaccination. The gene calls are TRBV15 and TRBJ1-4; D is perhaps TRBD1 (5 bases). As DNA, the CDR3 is TGTGCCACCAGCTGGGGGTCAACTAATGAAAAACTGTTTTTT. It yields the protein CATSWGSTNEKLFF. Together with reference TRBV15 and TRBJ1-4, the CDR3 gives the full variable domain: DAMVIQNPRYQVTQFGKPVTLSCSQTLNHNVMYWYQQKSSQAPKLLFHYYDKDFNNEADTPDNFQSRRPNTSFCFLDIRSPGLGDTAMYLCATSWGSTNEKLFFGSGTQLSVL.